These 14 T cell receptor beta chains were all obtained from the same sample, sequenced in a study of T cell repertoires in cytomegalovirus infection (dated by TCRdb to about 2019). TCRdb shows the sequencer as Illumina HiSeq 1500. TCRdb itself trimmed the public reads at Q25 with fastp, ran MiXCR and retained productive beta chains. All rows with the same CDR3 protein become a single entry with the most common DNA and genes. The sample records roughly 920,000 distinct CDR3 sequences, more than 25% of which are singletons. 11% to 15% of the sample belongs to the ten largest clones. Sample treatment or condition, as interpreted from the label and publication: in vitro stimulation with specific CMV peptide epitopes to enrich CMV-specific T cells. These receptors are not linked to any known antigen. The material sequenced was cultured CD8+ T cells from PBMCs, taken from culture after CMV antigen stimulation. The receptors come from a human donor in good health (CMV status not recorded). Some clones in this sample may be carry-over from other donors' samples.

This clonotype has a handful of counts. The chain recombines TRBV27 with TRBJ1-1; unclear D gene. The length of the CDR3 is 15 residues. V was trimmed by 8 bases and J by 2 bases, leaving 18 bases between them. Germline V lookup: CDR1 MNHEY, CDR2 SMNVEV (reference sequence). This CDR3 reads CASRLGPILNTEAFF. The CDR3 region has the DNA TGTGCCAGCCGGCTGGGCCCAATCCTTAACACTGAAGCTTTCTTT.

This clonotype has only a few counts. V is TRBV28 and J is TRBJ1-5, with 7 nucleotides matching TRBD1. CDR1 is MDHEN, CDR2 SYDVKM, per germline. CDR3 length: 15 amino acids. Trimming at V came to 2 bases and at J to 2 bases, leaving 3 bases not matched to a gene. The CDR3 DNA reads as TGTGCCAGCAGTTTAACCGGACAGGGCAATCAGCCCCAGCATTTT. It translates to CASSLTGQGNQPQHF.

This chain connects TRBV7-9 to TRBJ2-6, with D perhaps being TRBD1 or TRBD2 (6 bases each). The CDR3 sequence is 16 residues long. With 5 bases removed from V and 4 bases from J, the gap between germline ends came to 15 bases. CDR1 is SEHNR and CDR2 is FQNEAQ in the germline V gene (reference sequence). CDR3 sequence (DNA): TGTGCCAGCAGCCCGCATCGGGGGCGGGGGGCCAACGTCCTGACTTTC. It translates to CASSPHRGRGANVLTF.

The chain carries TRBV6-5 and TRBJ1-2; D unclear. With 0 bases removed from V and 11 bases from J, the gap between germline ends came to 22 bases. This CDR3 region has 16 residues. Germline V gene data show CDR1 as MNHEY and CDR2 as SVGAGI. The CDR3 reads CASSYSPLFDPRWYTF. CDR3 DNA: TGTGCCAGCAGTTACTCCCCCCTTTTTGACCCCCGATGGTACACCTTC.

In nucleotides, the CDR3 is TGTGCCAGCAGTTACTTGGGACACGACGGCTACACCTTC. This sequence encodes CASSYLGHDGYTF. This chain uses TRBV6-5 with TRBJ1-2; a possible D gene is TRBD1 (6 bases). Trimming shortened V by 1 base and J by 8 bases, and 11 bases separated the two germline ends. The CDR3 is made up of 13 amino acids. Germline lookup yields CDR1 MNHEY and CDR2 SVGAGI.

This chain joins TRBV12-3 or TRBV12-4 and TRBJ2-1; D possibly corresponds to TRBD2 (5 bases). This CDR3 region has 16 residues. Trimming removed 6 bases from V and 1 base from J, with 16 bases in between. CDR3 DNA: TGTGCCAGCAGCTCAGGCCCCGGGGTATCCTACAATGAGCAGTTCTTC. Translating it yields CASSSGPGVSYNEQFF.

In DNA form, the CDR3 reads TGTGCCAGCACCCCCGGGACAGGTTATGGCTACACCTTC. Protein product: CASTPGTGYGYTF. The chain employs TRBV28 and TRBJ1-2; 8 bases are a match to TRBD1. The CDR3 is 13 amino acids. V was pared by 7 bases and J by 5 bases, with 6 bases of the junction left unmatched. Looked up from germline, CDR1 is MDHEN and CDR2 is SYDVKM.

This clonotype turned up a few times. This rearrangement joins TRBV7-9 to TRBJ2-3; D may be TRBD1 or TRBD2 (7 bases each). The ends were cut back, 7 bases at V and 2 bases at J, with 13 bases in the middle. This CDR3 contains 14 residues. Germline CDR1 SEHNR, CDR2 FQNEAQ (reference sequence). The CDR3 reads CASTRGGHTDTQYF. CDR3 bases: TGTGCCAGCACCAGGGGGGGTCACACAGATACGCAGTATTTT. The full variable domain, in which reference TRBV7-9 and TRBJ2-3 provide the parts outside the CDR3, is DTGVSQNPRHKITKRGQNVTFRCDPISEHNRLYWYRQTLGQGPEFLTYFQNEAQLEKSRLLSDRFSAERPKGSFSTLEIQRTEQGDSAMYLCASTRGGHTDTQYFGPGTRLTVL.

The chain recombines TRBV5-1 with TRBJ1-1; 7 bases are a match to TRBD1. The V segment lost 2 bases and the J segment 5 bases; nucleotides outside the gene matches: 6. The CDR3 is 14 residues long. CDR1 is SGHRS and CDR2 is YFSETQ in the germline V gene. The CDR3 sequence is CASSFRGGKTEAFF. DNA of the CDR3: TGCGCCAGCAGCTTCAGGGGGGGAAAGACTGAAGCTTTCTTT. The complete variable domain, with remaining parts taken from reference TRBV5-1 and TRBJ1-1, reads KAGVTQTPRYLIKTRGQQVTLSCSPISGHRSVSWYQQTPGQGLQFLFEYFSETQRNKGNFPGRFSGRQFSNSRSEMNVSTLELGDSALYLCASSFRGGKTEAFFGQGTRLTVV.

The chain employs TRBV3-1 and TRBJ2-1; TRBD2 might be the D (6 bases). Germline CDR1 is LGHDT and CDR2 is YNNKEL (reference sequence). V lost 8 bases to trimming and J lost 2 bases, with 10 bases between them. This CDR3 region has 13 residues. The CDR3 DNA reads TGTGCCAGCCGATGGGGGGCCTACAATGAGCAGTTCTTC. It yields the protein CASRWGAYNEQFF.

The J gene is TRBJ1-1, the V gene TRBV11-2, with no clear D. This CDR3 has 11 residues. Germline V CDR1 and CDR2: SGHAT, FQNNGV. Trimming cost V 6 bases and J 8 bases, with 10 bases left between them. DNA for the CDR3: TGTGCCAGCAGTAACCCTAGGGAAGCTTTCTTT. Its translation is CASSNPREAFF.

The J gene is TRBJ2-2, the V gene TRBV4-2; 7 nucleotides match TRBD1. The length of the CDR3 is 18 residues. After removal of 3 bases from V and 1 base from J, the junction contained 11 bases not matched to a gene. CDR1 LGHNA and CDR2 YNFKEQ come from the germline V gene. In DNA, the CDR3 is TGTGCCAGCAGCCAGGCCCCCCAGGGGGAAGAGAACACCGGGGAGCTGTTTTTT. Amino acid sequence: CASSQAPQGEENTGELFF.

The chain employs TRBV5-6 and TRBJ2-1, with TRBD2 matching 8 bases. V shed 5 bases and J 7 bases; nucleotides not matched to a gene: 8. The CDR3 extends over 14 amino acids. Germline V gene lookup returns CDR1 SGHDT and CDR2 YYEEEE. CDR3: CASRIDGGANEQFF. The DNA of the CDR3 is TGTGCCAGCAGAATTGACGGGGGGGCTAATGAGCAGTTCTTC. Complete variable domain (other parts from reference TRBV5-6 and TRBJ2-1): DAGVTQSPTHLIKTRGQQVTLRCSPKSGHDTVSWYQQALGQGPQFIFQYYEEEERQRGNFPDRFSGHQFPNYSSELNVNALLLGDSALYLCASRIDGGANEQFFGPGTRLTVL.

The chain is built from TRBV28 and TRBJ1-5, with unresolved D. Germline V gene sequence: CDR1 MDHEN, CDR2 SYDVKM. Trimming removed 5 bases at V and 5 bases at J, with 13 bases between. This CDR3 has 14 residues. In DNA form, the CDR3 reads TGTGCCAGCAGTCTACCGGGCGTCGATCAGCCCCAGCATTTT. Protein: CASSLPGVDQPQHF.